Listed here are 27 T cell receptor beta chains from one sample, sequenced in a study of ipilimumab plus nivolumab after autologous stem cell transplantation. Clones were sequenced by immunoSEQ multiplex PCR, and TCRdb holds only the in-frame ones, with some missing. Altogether about 9,400 clones are present, about 67% being singletons, with the ten largest covering around 17%. The starting material was PBMCs, obtained in a trial of ipilimumab plus nivolumab as post-transplant consolidation. The receptors were gathered from a female donor with multiple myeloma.

This clone was found once. The J gene is TRBJ1-3, the V gene TRBV2; D is uncertain. V lost 6 bases and J 0 bases, leaving 12 bases between the germline ends. The CDR3 contains 15 residues. Germline V lookup: CDR1 SNHLY, CDR2 FYNNEI. The CDR3 DNA is TGTGCCAGCAGCCTTGACACTAGCTCTGGAAACACCATATATTTT. Its protein product is CASSLDTSSGNTIYF.

The rearrangement joins TRBV27 to TRBJ2-7; TRBD2 aligns across 9 bases. The CDR3 has 15 residues. J gave up 2 bases and V 1 base, and 3 bases lay outside the gene matches. Germline CDR1 and CDR2: MNHEY and SMNVEV (reference sequence). The CDR3 reads CASSLFPSGAYEQYF. Here the CDR3 DNA reads TGTGCCAGCAGTTTATTCCCTAGCGGGGCCTACGAGCAGTACTTC.

The rearrangement joins TRBV18 to TRBJ2-1; D is undetermined. CDR3 size: 12 residues. The germline V and J ends were trimmed by 1 base and 8 bases, with 6 bases remaining between them. In germline, CDR1 is KGHSH, CDR2 LQKENI. The DNA of the CDR3 is TGTGCCAGCTCACCACATCTAGATGAGCAGTTCTTC. Protein sequence: CASSPHLDEQFF.

The chain recombines TRBV29-1 with TRBJ1-5; tentative D call: TRBD1 (5 bases). Looked up from germline, CDR1 is SQVTM and CDR2 is ANQGSEA. The CDR3 sequence is 12 residues long. Trimming left V 6 bases short and J 1 base short, with 7 bases between. The CDR3 loop is CSVGHSNQPQHF. CDR3 nucleotides: TGCAGCGTAGGACACAGCAATCAGCCCCAGCATTTT. Based on the CDR3 plus reference TRBV29-1 and TRBJ1-5, the full variable domain is SAVISQKPSRDICQRGTSLTIQCQVDSQVTMMFWYRQQPGQSLTLIATANQGSEATYESGFVIDKFPISRPNLTFSTLTVSNMSPEDSSIYLCSVGHSNQPQHFGDGTRLSIL.

The chain combines TRBV10-3 with TRBJ1-1, with TRBD1 matching over 11 bases. V shed 5 bases, J shed 9 bases, and the junction held 5 bases outside the gene matches. The germline V gene has CDR1 ENHRY and CDR2 SYGVKD. The CDR3 consists of 13 residues. CDR3 in amino acids: CAISSGQGAKAFF. The CDR3 nucleotides are TGTGCCATCAGTTCTGGACAGGGGGCAAAAGCTTTCTTT.

The chain combines TRBV7-6 with TRBJ2-6; unclear D gene. V was cut by 5 bases and J by 0 bases, with 17 bases left in between. The CDR3 contains 18 residues. Germline V CDR1 and CDR2: SGHVS, FNYEAQ. CDR3: CASSVMQVQSSGANVLTF. The DNA for the CDR3 is TGTGCCAGCAGCGTGATGCAGGTGCAGAGCTCTGGGGCCAACGTCCTGACTTTC.

The chain's CDR3 is CASSPGDLKTQYF. For the CDR3, the DNA is TGTGCCAGCAGTCCAGGTGACTTGAAGACCCAGTACTTC. The chain couples TRBV28 to TRBJ2-5; no reliable D call. Germline CDR1 reads MDHEN; CDR2 reads SYDVKM. This CDR3 comprises 13 residues. V was trimmed by 5 bases and J by 6 bases, leaving 13 bases between them. Full variable domain (missing parts from reference TRBV28 and TRBJ2-5): DVKVTQSSRYLVKRTGEKVFLECVQDMDHENMFWYRQDPGLGLRLIYFSYDVKMKEKGDIPEGYSVSREKKERFSLILESASTNQTSMYLCASSPGDLKTQYFGPGTRLLVL.

By share of the sample, this clone is medium-sized. V gene TRBV28 combines with J gene TRBJ2-5, with 9 bases identical to TRBD2. Per the germline V gene, CDR1 is MDHEN and CDR2 is SYDVKM. This CDR3 has 15 residues. J lost 2 bases, V lost 5 bases, and 6 bases had no gene match. CDR3 protein: CASSLGLANQETQYF. The CDR3 bases are TGTGCCAGCAGTCTCGGACTAGCGAATCAAGAGACCCAGTACTTC. Full variable domain (remainder filled in from reference TRBV28 and TRBJ2-5): DVKVTQSSRYLVKRTGEKVFLECVQDMDHENMFWYRQDPGLGLRLIYFSYDVKMKEKGDIPEGYSVSREKKERFSLILESASTNQTSMYLCASSLGLANQETQYFGPGTRLLVL.

For this clone: The junction differs from germline at one of its ends, possibly a read error. CDR3 in amino acids: CASSLVERSAGLF. The DNA of the CDR3 is TGTGCCAGCAGCTTAGTCGAAAGGTCAGCGGGCCTCTTT. The chain couples TRBV5-4 to TRBJ1-1; D is unclear. CDR1 and CDR2 (germline): SGHNT, YYREEE (reference sequence). The CDR3 spans 13 residues.

J is TRBJ1-6 and V is TRBV5-4, with a tentative D call TRBD1 (6 bases). The CDR3 has 14 residues. V was cut by 4 bases and J by 14 bases, with 19 bases left in between. CDR1 and CDR2 from the germline V gene are SGHNT and YYREEE (reference sequence). CDR3 bases: TGTGCCAGCAGCCCACAGGGTTCCTCTGGGACCCTCCACTTT. This gives the protein CASSPQGSSGTLHF.

The chain combines TRBV28 with TRBJ2-7, with D maybe TRBD1 (6 bases). CDR1 MDHEN and CDR2 SYDVKM come from the germline V gene. V was clipped by 6 bases and J by 3 bases, with 18 bases between them. This CDR3 region has 15 residues. In nucleotides, the CDR3 is TGTGCCAGCAGCGGTACCGGGACACCTTACTACGAGCAGTACTTC. This gives the protein CASSGTGTPYYEQYF.

This rearrangement joins TRBV21-1 to TRBJ2-3; the DNA was not used to check the table's D call, TRBD2. TRBV21-1 is an annotated pseudogene. The CDR3 totals 13 residues. The CDR3 region is CARPGELTDTQYF. The DNA for the CDR3 is TGTGCCAGGCCGGGGGAGTTAACAGATACGCAGTATTTT.

V gene TRBV19 combines with J gene TRBJ1-5; TRBD1 aligns across 9 bases. V dropped 5 bases and J dropped 2; count of bases not matched to a gene: 7. Germline V lookup: CDR1 LNHDA, CDR2 SQIVND (reference sequence). CDR3 size: 16 residues. In DNA form, the CDR3 reads TGTGCCAGTAGTCGACAGGGGGAAGCGGGCAATCAGCCCCAGCATTTT. It codes for CASSRQGEAGNQPQHF.

A few counts support this clone. V and J are TRBV7-2 and TRBJ1-1; D call uncertain. Germline V gene data show CDR1 as SGHTA and CDR2 as FQGNSA. The CDR3 extends over 13 amino acids. V lost 4 bases and J lost 7, with 13 bases in between. The CDR3 loop is CASSSNMGSEAFF. The CDR3 DNA sequence: TGTGCCAGCAGCTCAAACATGGGCAGTGAAGCTTTCTTT. The full variable domain, completed using reference TRBV7-2 and TRBJ1-1, is GAGVSQSPSNKVTEKGKDVELRCDPISGHTALYWYRQSLGQGLEFLIYFQGNSAPDKSGLPSDRFSAERTGGSVSTLTIQRTQQEDSAVYLCASSSNMGSEAFFGQGTRLTVV.

V and J are TRBV19 and TRBJ2-1, with 11 bases aligning to TRBD1. The trim removed 9 bases at V and 7 bases at J, leaving 5 bases unmatched. The V gene's germline CDR1 is LNHDA and CDR2 SQIVND (reference sequence). The CDR3 consists of 13 residues. In DNA form, the CDR3 reads TGTGCCAGCTCCGGGACAGGGGGAAATGAGCAGTTCTTC. It is translated as CASSGTGGNEQFF.

The gene calls are TRBV4-3 and TRBJ2-7; D ambiguous. This CDR3 is 14 amino acids long. Germline CDR1 LGHNA, CDR2 YSLEER. V was clipped by 0 bases and J by 1 base, with 7 bases between them. CDR3 DNA: TGCGCCAGCAGCCAAGATACAGAATCCTACGAGCAGTACTTC. Amino acid sequence: CASSQDTESYEQYF.

This clone was counted only a few times. J is TRBJ2-3 and V is TRBV21-1; the table assigns TRBD2, which was not confirmed against the DNA. TRBV21-1 corresponds to a pseudogene. This CDR3 is 15 amino acids long. As DNA, the CDR3 is TGTGCCAGCAGCAAAAGTTGGGGAGCACCAGATACGCAGTATTTT. Amino acids: CASSKSWGAPDTQYF.

The rearrangement uses TRBV7-2 and TRBJ1-6; D might be TRBD1 (5 bases). The CDR3 contains 15 residues. Between the trimmed V and J ends, which lost 4 bases and 5 bases, there was a span of 12 bases. Germline CDR1 SGHTA, CDR2 FQGNSA. CDR3 region: CASSYPGLNNSPLHF. The DNA for the CDR3 is TGTGCCAGCAGCTACCCGGGGCTGAATAATTCACCCCTCCACTTT.

The CDR3 DNA reads TGCAGCGCCGGCCCGACAGGGTCCCACGAGCAGTACTTC. Its translation is CSAGPTGSHEQYF. V and J are TRBV29-1 and TRBJ2-7; 7 bases are shared with TRBD1. Unmatched junction bases numbered 11, after V lost 7 bases and J lost 5 bases. This CDR3 contains 13 residues. CDR1 is SQVTM and CDR2 is ANQGSEA in the germline V gene.

CDR3 sequence (DNA): TGCGCCAGCAGCCAGAGGACAGGGTCGAACACCGGGGAGCTGTTTTTT. This codes for CASSQRTGSNTGELFF. The V gene is TRBV4-3, the J gene TRBJ2-2, with 8 bases matching TRBD1. CDR3 length equals 16 residues. Germline CDR1 LGHNA, CDR2 YSLEER. The V gene end was trimmed by 3 bases and the J gene end by 0 bases; junction bases not matched to a gene: 3.

The chain uses TRBV28 and TRBJ1-2; tentative D call: TRBD1 (6 bases). Trimming took 3 bases from V and 6 from J, leaving 17 bases between them. Germline V gene sequence: CDR1 MDHEN, CDR2 SYDVKM. This CDR3 is 15 amino acids long. CDR3: CASSLSPGGADGYTF. The DNA of the CDR3 is TGTGCCAGCAGTTTGTCCCCGGGGGGCGCGGATGGCTACACCTTC.

This chain connects TRBV11-3 to TRBJ1-5, with a possible D match to TRBD1 (6 bases). V shed 1 base and J shed 1 base, with 8 bases lying between them. This CDR3 spans 15 amino acids. Germline CDR1 reads SGHNT; CDR2 reads YENEEA. The CDR3 here is CASSLGTASNQPQHF. The CDR3 DNA reads TGTGCCAGCAGCTTAGGGACAGCCAGCAATCAGCCCCAGCATTTT.

This clone was seen a few times. The CDR3 bases are TGTGCCAGCAGTTTAGCTGGGTTGTCGGGCTACACCTTC. This translates into CASSLAGLSGYTF. The genes are TRBV27 and TRBJ1-2; D remains unclear. CDR1 and CDR2 from the germline V gene are MNHEY and SMNVEV (reference sequence). CDR3 length: 13 residues. V gave up 2 bases and J gave up 8 bases, with 12 bases separating them.

The CDR3 protein is CASSLGRRDTQYF. CDR3 DNA sequence: TGTGCCAGCAGTTTAGGGCGTAGGGATACGCAGTATTTT. The chain links TRBV28 to TRBJ2-3; D remains unclear. The CDR3 totals 13 residues. Deletions cut 2 bases from V and 6 bases from J, with 9 bases between. Germline V gene data show CDR1 as MDHEN and CDR2 as SYDVKM.

The rearrangement uses TRBV6-1 and TRBJ1-1, with TRBD1 matching 7 bases. V shed 8 bases and J 2 bases; nucleotides not matched to a gene: 5. The CDR3 covers 13 residues. Germline CDR1 MNHNS, CDR2 SASEGT. As DNA, the CDR3 is TGTGCCAGCTCGCGACAGGGAAACACTGAAGCTTTCTTT. Amino acids: CASSRQGNTEAFF.

The count of this clone is one. This chain uses TRBV18 with TRBJ1-4; the match to TRBD1 covers 8 bases. V was pared by 2 bases and J by 7 bases, with 9 bases of the junction left unmatched. Per germline, CDR1 KGHSH and CDR2 LQKENI. The CDR3 loop spans 16 amino acids. The CDR3 nucleotides read TGTGCCAGCTCACCAACGACCCAGGGGGCTGGTGAAAAACTGTTTTTT. It specifies CASSPTTQGAGEKLFF.

This sequence joins TRBV7-2 and TRBJ2-5; 8 positions agree with TRBD2. This CDR3 is 15 amino acids long. V shed 4 bases and J 4 bases; nucleotides not matched to a gene: 8. Germline assignment: CDR1 SGHTA and CDR2 FQGNSA. The chain's CDR3 is CASSWKAGDGETQYF. Written as DNA, the CDR3 is TGTGCCAGCAGCTGGAAAGCGGGAGATGGAGAGACCCAGTACTTC.